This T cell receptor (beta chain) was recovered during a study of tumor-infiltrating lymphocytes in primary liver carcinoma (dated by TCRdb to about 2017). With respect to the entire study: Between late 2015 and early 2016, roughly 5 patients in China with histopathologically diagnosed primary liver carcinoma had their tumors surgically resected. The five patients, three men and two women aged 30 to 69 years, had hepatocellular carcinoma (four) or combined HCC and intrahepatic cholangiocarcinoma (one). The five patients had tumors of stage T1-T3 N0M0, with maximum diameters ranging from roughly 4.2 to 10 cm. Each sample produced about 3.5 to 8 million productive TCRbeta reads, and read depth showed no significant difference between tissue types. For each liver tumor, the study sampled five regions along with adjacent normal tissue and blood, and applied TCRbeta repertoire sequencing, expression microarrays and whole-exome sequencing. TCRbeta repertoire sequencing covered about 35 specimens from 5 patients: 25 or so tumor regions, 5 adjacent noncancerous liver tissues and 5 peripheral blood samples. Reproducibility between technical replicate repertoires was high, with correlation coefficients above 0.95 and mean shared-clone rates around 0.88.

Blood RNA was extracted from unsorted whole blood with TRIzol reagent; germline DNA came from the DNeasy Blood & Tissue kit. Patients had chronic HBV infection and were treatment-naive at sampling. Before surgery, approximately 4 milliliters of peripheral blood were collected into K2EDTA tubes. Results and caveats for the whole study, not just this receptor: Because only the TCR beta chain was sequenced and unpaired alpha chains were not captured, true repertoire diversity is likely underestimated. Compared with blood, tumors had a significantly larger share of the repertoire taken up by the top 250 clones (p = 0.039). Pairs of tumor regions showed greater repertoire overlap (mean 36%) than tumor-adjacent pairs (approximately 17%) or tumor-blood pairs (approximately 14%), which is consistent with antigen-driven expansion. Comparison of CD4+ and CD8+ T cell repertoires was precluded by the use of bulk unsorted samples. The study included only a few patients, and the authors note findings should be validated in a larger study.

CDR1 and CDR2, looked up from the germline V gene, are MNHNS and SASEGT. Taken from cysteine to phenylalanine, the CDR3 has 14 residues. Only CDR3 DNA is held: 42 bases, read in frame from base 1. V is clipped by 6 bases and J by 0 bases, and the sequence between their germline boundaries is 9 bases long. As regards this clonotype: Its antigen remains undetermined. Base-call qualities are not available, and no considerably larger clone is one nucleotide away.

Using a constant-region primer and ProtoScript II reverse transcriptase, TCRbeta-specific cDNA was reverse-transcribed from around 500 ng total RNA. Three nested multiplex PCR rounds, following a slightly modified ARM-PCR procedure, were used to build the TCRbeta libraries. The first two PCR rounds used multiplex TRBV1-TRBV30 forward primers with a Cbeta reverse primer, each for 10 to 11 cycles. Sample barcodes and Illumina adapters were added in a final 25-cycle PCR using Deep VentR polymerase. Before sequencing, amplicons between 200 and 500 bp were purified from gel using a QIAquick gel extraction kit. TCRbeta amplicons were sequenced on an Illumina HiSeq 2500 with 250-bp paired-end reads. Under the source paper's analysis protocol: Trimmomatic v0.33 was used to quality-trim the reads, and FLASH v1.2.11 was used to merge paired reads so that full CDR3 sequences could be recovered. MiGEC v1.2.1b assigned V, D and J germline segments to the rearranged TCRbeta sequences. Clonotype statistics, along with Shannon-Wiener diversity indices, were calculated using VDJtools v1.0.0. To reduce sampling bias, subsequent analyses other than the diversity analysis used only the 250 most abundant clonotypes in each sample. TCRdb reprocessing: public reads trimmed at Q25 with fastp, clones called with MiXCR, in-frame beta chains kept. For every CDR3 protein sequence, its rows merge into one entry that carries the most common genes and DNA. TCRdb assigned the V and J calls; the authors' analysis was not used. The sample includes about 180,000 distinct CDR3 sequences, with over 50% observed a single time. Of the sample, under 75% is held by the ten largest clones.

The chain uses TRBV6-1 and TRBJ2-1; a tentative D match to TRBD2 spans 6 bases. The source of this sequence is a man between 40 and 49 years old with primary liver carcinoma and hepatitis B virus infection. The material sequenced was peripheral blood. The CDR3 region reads CASRRDSSYNEQFF. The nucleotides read TGTGCCAGCAGACGGGACTCCTCCTACAATGAGCAGTTCTTC.